One and the same sample provided the 20 T cell receptor beta chains below, sequenced in a study of T cell responses to AZD1222 COVID-19 vaccine. Data came from immunoSEQ multiplex PCR; TCRdb stores just in-frame clones and leaves some out. Of 100,000 or so clones listed, around 87% are singletons. The material was peripheral blood, obtained 28 days after the second AZD1222 dose. These receptor sequences come from an adult who received the AZD1222 COVID-19 vaccine.

This clone was counted between two and nine times. The rearrangement links TRBV27 to TRBJ1-5, with D perhaps matching TRBD1 (5 bases). V gave up 5 bases and J gave up 3 bases, with 14 bases separating them. This CDR3 comprises 15 residues. Germline CDR1 reads MNHEY; CDR2 reads SMNVEV (reference sequence). The CDR3 reads CASSGASLPNQPQHF. The CDR3 DNA reads as TGTGCCAGCAGTGGGGCCTCACTACCCAATCAGCCCCAGCATTTT.

The chain carries TRBV11-2 and TRBJ2-7, with D unresolved. CDR1 SGHAT and CDR2 FQNNGV come from the germline V gene. Between the trimmed V and J ends, which lost 1 base and 7 bases, there was a span of 8 bases. The CDR3 is 12 amino acids. CDR3 sequence reads: CASSLVLWEQYF. CDR3 DNA: TGTGCCAGCAGCTTAGTACTTTGGGAGCAGTACTTC.

This clone was observed once. This chain connects TRBV3-1 (or the pseudogene TRBV3-2) to TRBJ2-3; TRBD1 is a possible D gene (5 bases). This CDR3 contains 15 residues. Between the trimmed V and J ends, which lost 1 base and 2 bases, there was a span of 10 bases. Germline V gene lookup returns CDR1 LGHDT and CDR2 YNNKEL (reference sequence). In DNA form, the CDR3 reads TGTGCCAGCAGCCAAGGGGTGACAGACACAGATACGCAGTATTTT. This gives the protein CASSQGVTDTDTQYF.

This chain connects TRBV6-5 to TRBJ2-1; TRBD2 matches 7 bases. V dropped 6 bases and J dropped 10; count of bases not matched to a gene: 3. This CDR3 contains 11 residues. CDR1 is MNHEY, CDR2 SVGAGI, per germline. CDR3 in DNA: TGTGCCAGCAGCGGGGGGTTAGAGCAGTTCTTC. It translates to CASSGGLEQFF.

The chain recombines TRBV11-2 with TRBJ1-2; possible D gene TRBD1, 6 bases. V gave up 1 base and J gave up 6 bases, with 15 bases separating them. CDR3 size: 15 residues. Germline CDR1 reads SGHAT; CDR2 reads FQNNGV. Here the CDR3 DNA reads TGTGCCAGCAGCTTAGTGGGATCAGGGGAGGATGGCTACACCTTC. As protein: CASSLVGSGEDGYTF.

J is TRBJ2-7 and V is TRBV19, with D hard to call. Trimming pared 10 bases from V and 3 bases from J, leaving 16 bases between. Germline V lookup: CDR1 LNHDA, CDR2 SQIVND (reference sequence). The CDR3 is made up of 13 amino acids. The CDR3 is CATTPGDYYEQYF. In nucleotides, the CDR3 is TGTGCCACCACGCCGGGCGATTACTACGAGCAGTACTTC.

V usage is TRBV28 and J usage is TRBJ2-7; D is undetermined. CDR3 size: 13 residues. The germline V gene encodes CDR1 MDHEN and CDR2 SYDVKM. With 4 bases removed from V and 4 bases from J, the gap between germline ends came to 11 bases. In DNA form, the CDR3 reads TGTGCCAGCAGTTCTGAACTTAATTACGAGCAGTACTTC. Translating it yields CASSSELNYEQYF.

This rearrangement joins TRBV4-3 to TRBJ1-4; D remains unclear. The germline V and J ends were trimmed by 0 bases and 7 bases, with 9 bases remaining between them. CDR3 length: 14 residues. Germline CDR1 reads LGHNA; CDR2 reads YSLEER. The CDR3 reads CASSQDEESEKLFF. The CDR3 region has the DNA TGCGCCAGCAGCCAAGATGAGGAATCTGAAAAACTGTTTTTT.

J is TRBJ1-6 and V is TRBV3-1 (or the pseudogene TRBV3-2); TRBD1 matches at 8 bases. V lost 4 bases, J lost 6 bases, and 2 bases stayed unmatched. Germline assignment: CDR1 LGHDT and CDR2 YNNKEL (reference sequence). This CDR3 region has 14 residues. The CDR3 region is CASSRGQVNSPLHF. The CDR3 DNA is TGTGCCAGCAGCCGGGGACAGGTTAATTCACCCCTCCACTTT.

The chain couples TRBV3-1 (or the pseudogene TRBV3-2) to TRBJ2-1, with 8 bases aligning to TRBD2. This CDR3 is built from 14 residues. Germline CDR1 is LGHDT and CDR2 is YNNKEL (reference sequence). Trimming took 5 bases from V and 15 from J; bases not matched to a gene: 15. The CDR3 here is CASSTRAAGAPPFF. CDR3 DNA: TGTGCCAGCAGCACACGAGCAGCGGGGGCCCCACCGTTCTTC.

The chain uses TRBV7-2 and TRBJ2-3; perhaps TRBD2 as D (7 bases). V lost 5 bases to trimming and J lost 2 bases, with 26 bases between them. This CDR3 is 19 amino acids long. CDR1 and CDR2 (germline): SGHTA, FQGNSA. CDR3 sequence reads: CASSPRGGWLYSNTDTQYF. The CDR3 DNA reads as TGTGCCAGCAGCCCTAGGGGGGGGTGGCTCTACTCTAACACAGATACGCAGTATTTT.

V gene TRBV27 combines with J gene TRBJ1-4, with D possibly TRBD1 on 5 matching bases. V shed 3 bases and J shed 4 bases, with 15 bases lying between them. This CDR3 has 16 residues. The germline CDR1 and CDR2 sequences are MNHEY and SMNVEV (reference sequence). The CDR3 spells CASSFAGKRGNEKLFF. For the CDR3, the DNA is TGTGCCAGCAGTTTTGCAGGGAAAAGGGGTAATGAAAAACTGTTTTTT.

The V and J genes are TRBV21-1 and TRBJ2-4; the table gives TRBD2 as D, unverified against the DNA. TRBV21-1 is flagged as a pseudogene. The CDR3 is 15 residues long. The CDR3 DNA sequence: TGTGCCAGCAGCAATCTAGCGGGGGGGCAGAACATTCAGTACTTC. This codes for CASSNLAGGQNIQYF.

The chain combines TRBV5-3 with TRBJ1-3, with TRBD1 matching over 9 bases. TRBV5-3 qualifies as an ORF whose function is uncertain. J lost 2 bases, V lost 4 bases, and 13 bases had no gene match. The CDR3 covers 18 residues. DNA of the CDR3: TGTGCCAGAAGCCAAGGGACAGGGTGTTATCTTCCTGGAAACACCATATATTTT. Translation gives CARSQGTGCYLPGNTIYF.

CDR3 bases: TGTGCCAGCAGTTACTCGGGACAGGGGGCTCAGTACTTC. This translates into CASSYSGQGAQYF. The J gene is TRBJ2-4, the V gene TRBV6-5; TRBD1 aligns across 12 bases. After removal of 0 bases from V and 12 bases from J, the junction contained 0 bases not matched to a gene. The CDR3 sequence is 13 residues long. CDR1 is MNHEY and CDR2 is SVGAGI in the germline V gene.

The chain joins TRBV27 to TRBJ2-1; D uncertain. Looked up from germline, CDR1 is MNHEY and CDR2 is SMNVEV (reference sequence). CDR3 length: 11 residues. The ends were cut back, 2 bases at V and 7 bases at J, with 3 bases in the middle. The CDR3 sequence: CASSLMNEQFF. The CDR3 bases are TGTGCCAGCAGTTTAATGAATGAGCAGTTCTTC.

This chain uses TRBV12-3 or TRBV12-4 with TRBJ2-7; D not certain. The CDR3 covers 12 residues. With 4 bases removed from V and 3 bases from J, the gap between germline ends came to 7 bases. As DNA, the CDR3 is TGTGCCAGCAGTTCCAACAGCTACGAGCAGTACTTC. The encoded protein is CASSSNSYEQYF.

V and J are TRBV11-3 and TRBJ2-7; no reliable D call. Germline CDR1 SGHNT, CDR2 YENEEA. The CDR3 length is 13 residues. V was clipped by 3 bases and J by 5 bases, with 11 bases between them. CDR3 region: CASSLGRSHEQYF. CDR3 nucleotide sequence: TGTGCCAGCAGCTTGGGCCGGTCCCACGAGCAGTACTTC.

As regards this clone: At one end the junction does not follow the germline gene, possibly because of a read error. J is TRBJ2-7 and V is TRBV2; D not resolved. Germline V CDR1 and CDR2: SNHLY, FYNNEI. The CDR3 loop spans 14 amino acids. In DNA form, the CDR3 reads TGTGCCAGCAGTGAAGAGGGCGGCCCTACGACCTTTAACTTC. Translating it yields CASSEEGGPTTFNF.

The DNA of the CDR3 is TGCGCCAGCAGGGCCGGGACAGGGGGTTACGAGCAGTACTTC. It yields the protein CASRAGTGGYEQYF. The chain uses TRBV10-2 and TRBJ2-7; 11 nucleotides align to TRBD1. Germline V gives CDR1 WSHSY, CDR2 SAAADI. The junction had 5 bases not matched to a gene; V was cut back by 6 bases and J by 4 bases. The CDR3 sequence is 14 residues long.